The following is a TCR beta chain sequence with its context. This record belongs to a study of blood T cell repertoires in COVID-19. About the study: Samples taken during acute and convalescent COVID-19 were collected in the United States, Italy and Spain.

Sequencing was performed with immunoSEQ multiplex PCR; in TCRdb, only in-frame clones are kept and a portion is missing. The sample lists about 140,000 clones; 85% were seen once. The germline V and J ends were trimmed by 8 bases and 4 bases, with 18 bases remaining between them. CDR1 and CDR2 from the germline V gene are SNHLY and FYNNEI. This CDR3 region has 15 residues. The rearrangement joins TRBV2 to TRBJ1-5; D is unclear. Source material: peripheral blood. This receptor was taken from a man aged 45-60 years with acute or convalescent COVID-19. CDR3 nucleotides: TGTGCCAGCGCGGCCACACAAAGTTGGAATCAGCCCCAGCATTTT. Its translation is CASAATQSWNQPQHF.